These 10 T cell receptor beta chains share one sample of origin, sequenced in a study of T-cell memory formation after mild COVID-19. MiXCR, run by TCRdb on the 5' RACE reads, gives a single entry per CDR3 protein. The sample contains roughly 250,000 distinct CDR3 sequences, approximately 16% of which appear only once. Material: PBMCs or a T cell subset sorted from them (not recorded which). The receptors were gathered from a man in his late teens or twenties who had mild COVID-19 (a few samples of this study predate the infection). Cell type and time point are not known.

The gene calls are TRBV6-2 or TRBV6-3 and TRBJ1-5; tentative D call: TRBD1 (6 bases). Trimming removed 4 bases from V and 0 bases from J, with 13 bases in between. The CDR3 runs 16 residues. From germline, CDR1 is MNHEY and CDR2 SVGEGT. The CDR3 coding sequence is TGTGCCAGCAGTTCGCGGGACATCGTTAGCAATCAGCCCCAGCATTTT. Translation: CASSSRDIVSNQPQHF.

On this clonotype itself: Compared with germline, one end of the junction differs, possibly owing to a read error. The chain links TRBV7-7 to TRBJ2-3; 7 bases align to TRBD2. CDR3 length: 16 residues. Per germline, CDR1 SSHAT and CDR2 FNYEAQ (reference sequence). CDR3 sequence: CASSPWGGSRTDTQYF. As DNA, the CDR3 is TGTGCTAGCAGCCCCTGGGGGGGGTCCCGCACAGATACGCAGTATTTT.

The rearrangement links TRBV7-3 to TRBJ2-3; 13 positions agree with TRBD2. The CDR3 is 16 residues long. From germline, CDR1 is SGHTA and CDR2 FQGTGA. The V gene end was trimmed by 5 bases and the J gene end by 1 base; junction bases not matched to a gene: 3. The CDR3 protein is CASSTSGGAGTDTQYF. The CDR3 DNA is TGTGCCAGCAGCACTAGCGGGGGGGCTGGCACAGATACGCAGTATTTT.

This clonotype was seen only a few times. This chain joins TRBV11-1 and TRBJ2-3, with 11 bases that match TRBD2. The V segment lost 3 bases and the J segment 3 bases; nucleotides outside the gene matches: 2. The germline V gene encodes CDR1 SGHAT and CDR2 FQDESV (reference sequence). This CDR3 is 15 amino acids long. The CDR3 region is CASSFPSGGTDTQYF. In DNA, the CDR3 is TGTGCCAGCAGCTTCCCTAGCGGGGGGACAGATACGCAGTATTTT.

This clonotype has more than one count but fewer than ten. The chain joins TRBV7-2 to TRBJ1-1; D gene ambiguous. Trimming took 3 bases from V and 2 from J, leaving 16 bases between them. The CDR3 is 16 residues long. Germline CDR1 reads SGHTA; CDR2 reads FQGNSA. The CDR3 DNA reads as TGTGCCAGCAGCTTGGGGAGACGGTTCATCAACACTGAAGCTTTCTTT. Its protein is CASSLGRRFINTEAFF.

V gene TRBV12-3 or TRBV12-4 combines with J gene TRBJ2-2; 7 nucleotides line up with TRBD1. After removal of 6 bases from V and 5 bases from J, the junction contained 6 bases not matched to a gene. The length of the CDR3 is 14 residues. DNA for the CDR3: TGTGCCAGCAGACGACAGGGAAGGACCGGGGAGCTGTTTTTT. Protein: CASRRQGRTGELFF.

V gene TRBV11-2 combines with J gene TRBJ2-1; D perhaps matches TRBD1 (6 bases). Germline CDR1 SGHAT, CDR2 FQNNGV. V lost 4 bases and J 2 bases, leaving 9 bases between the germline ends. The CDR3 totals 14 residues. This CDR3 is CASSSQGTYNEQFF. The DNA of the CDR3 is TGTGCCAGCAGCTCCCAGGGGACCTACAATGAGCAGTTCTTC.

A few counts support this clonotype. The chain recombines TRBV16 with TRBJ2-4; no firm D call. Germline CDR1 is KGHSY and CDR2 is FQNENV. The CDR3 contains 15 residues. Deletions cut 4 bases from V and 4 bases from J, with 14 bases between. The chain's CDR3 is CASSPPRTTKNIQYF. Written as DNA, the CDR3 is TGTGCCAGCAGCCCACCGCGGACGACTAAAAACATTCAGTACTTC.

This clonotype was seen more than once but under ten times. The CDR3 spells CSAAGGQGAVGYTF. CDR3 nucleotide sequence: TGCAGCGCCGCCGGAGGGCAGGGGGCTGTTGGCTACACCTTC. The chain joins TRBV29-1 to TRBJ1-2, with 8 positions matching TRBD1. V lost 7 bases and J lost 7; bases outside the gene matches: 14. Germline CDR1 SQVTM, CDR2 ANQGSEA. The CDR3 runs 14 residues.

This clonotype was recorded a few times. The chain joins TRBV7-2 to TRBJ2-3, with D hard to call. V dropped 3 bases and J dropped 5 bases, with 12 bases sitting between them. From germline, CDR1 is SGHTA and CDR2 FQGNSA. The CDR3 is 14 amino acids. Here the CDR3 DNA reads TGTGCCAGCAGCTTCTATGGGGTTGGAGATACGCAGTATTTT. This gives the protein CASSFYGVGDTQYF.